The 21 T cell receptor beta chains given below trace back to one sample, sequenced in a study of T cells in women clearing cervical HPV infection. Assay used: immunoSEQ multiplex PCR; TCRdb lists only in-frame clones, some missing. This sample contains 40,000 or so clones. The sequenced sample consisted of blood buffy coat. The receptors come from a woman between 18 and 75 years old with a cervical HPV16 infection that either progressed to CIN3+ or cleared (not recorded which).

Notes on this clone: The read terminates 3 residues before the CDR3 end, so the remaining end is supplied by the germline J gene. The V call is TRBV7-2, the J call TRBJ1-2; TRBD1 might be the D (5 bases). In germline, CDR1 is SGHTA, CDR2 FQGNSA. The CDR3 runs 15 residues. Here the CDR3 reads CASSPEAGPMMDYTF. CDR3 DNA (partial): TGTGCCAGCAGCCCCGAAGCAGGGCCCATGATGGAC.

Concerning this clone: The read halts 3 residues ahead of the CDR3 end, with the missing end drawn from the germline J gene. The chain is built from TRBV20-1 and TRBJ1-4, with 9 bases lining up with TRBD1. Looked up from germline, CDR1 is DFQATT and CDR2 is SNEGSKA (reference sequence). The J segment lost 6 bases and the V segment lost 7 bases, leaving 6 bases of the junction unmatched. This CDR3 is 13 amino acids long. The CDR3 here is CSVMTGGDEKLFF. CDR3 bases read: TGCAGTGTTATGACAGGGGGGGATGAAAAA.

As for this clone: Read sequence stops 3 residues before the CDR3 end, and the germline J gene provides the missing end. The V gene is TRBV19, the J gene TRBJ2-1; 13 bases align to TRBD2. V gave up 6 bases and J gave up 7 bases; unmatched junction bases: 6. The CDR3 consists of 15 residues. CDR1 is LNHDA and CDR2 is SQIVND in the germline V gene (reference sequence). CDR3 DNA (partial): TGTGCCAGTAGGGGGACTAGCGGGGCCATAAATGAG. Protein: CASRGTSGAINE. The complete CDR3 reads CASRGTSGAINEQFF. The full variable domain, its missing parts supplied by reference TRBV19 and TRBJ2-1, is DGGITQSPKYLFRKEGQNVTLSCEQNLNHDAMYWYRQDPGQGLRLIYYSQIVNDFQKGDIAEGYSVSREKKESFPLTVTSAQKNPTAFYLCASRGTSGAINEQFFGPGTRLTVL.

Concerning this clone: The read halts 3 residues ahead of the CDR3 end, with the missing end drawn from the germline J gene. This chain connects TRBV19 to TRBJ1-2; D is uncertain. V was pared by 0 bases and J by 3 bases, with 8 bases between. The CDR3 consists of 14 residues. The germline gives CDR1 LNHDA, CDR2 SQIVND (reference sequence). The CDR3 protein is CASSIDSGYYGYTF. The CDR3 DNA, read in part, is TGTGCCAGTAGTATAGATTCGGGGTACTATGGC.

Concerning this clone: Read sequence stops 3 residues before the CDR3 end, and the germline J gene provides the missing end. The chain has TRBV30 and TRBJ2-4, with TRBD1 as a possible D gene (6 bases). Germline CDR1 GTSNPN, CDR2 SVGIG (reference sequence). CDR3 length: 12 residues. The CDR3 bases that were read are TGTGCCTGGAGGGGACAATTCTGGGGT. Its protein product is CAWRGQFWG. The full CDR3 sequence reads CAWRGQFWGQYF. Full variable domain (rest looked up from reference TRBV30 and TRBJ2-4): SQTIHQWPATLVQPVGSPLSLECTVEGTSNPNLYWYRQAAGRGLQLLFYSVGIGQISSEVPQNLSASRPQDRQFILSSKKLLLSDSGFYLCAWRGQFWGQYFGAGTRLSVL.

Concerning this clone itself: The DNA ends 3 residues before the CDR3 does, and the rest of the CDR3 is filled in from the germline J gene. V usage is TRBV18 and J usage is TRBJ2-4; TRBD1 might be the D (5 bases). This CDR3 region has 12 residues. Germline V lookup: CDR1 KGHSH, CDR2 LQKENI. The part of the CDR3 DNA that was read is TGTGCCAGCTCACCACCAAGGGGCGGT. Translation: CASSPPRGG. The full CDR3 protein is CASSPPRGGQYF.

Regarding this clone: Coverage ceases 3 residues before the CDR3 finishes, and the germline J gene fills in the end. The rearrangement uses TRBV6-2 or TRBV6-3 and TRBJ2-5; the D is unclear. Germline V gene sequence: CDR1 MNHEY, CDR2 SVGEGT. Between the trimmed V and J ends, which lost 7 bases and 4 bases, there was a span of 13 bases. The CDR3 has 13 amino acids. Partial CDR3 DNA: TGTGCCAGCACCCGAGACCAGCGAGAGACC. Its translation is CASTRDQRET. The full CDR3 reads CASTRDQRETQYF.

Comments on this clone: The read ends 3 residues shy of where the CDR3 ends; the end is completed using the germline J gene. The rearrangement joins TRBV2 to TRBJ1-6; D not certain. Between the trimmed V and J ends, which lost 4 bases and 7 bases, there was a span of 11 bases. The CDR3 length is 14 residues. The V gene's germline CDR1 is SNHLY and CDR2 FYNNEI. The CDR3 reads CASSALRTNSPLHF. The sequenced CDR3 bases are TGTGCCAGCAGTGCATTAAGAACAAATTCACCC.

This chain's CDR3 is CASSLGQMAYNEQFF. The CDR3 DNA, read in part, is TGTGCCAGCAGTTTAGGACAGATGGCCTACAATGAG. The chain joins TRBV28 to TRBJ2-1, with a weak D call TRBD1 (6 bases). The DNA ends 3 residues before the CDR3 does, and the rest of the CDR3 is filled in from the germline J gene. CDR1 is MDHEN, CDR2 SYDVKM, per germline. With 2 bases removed from V and 2 bases from J, the gap between germline ends came to 10 bases. The CDR3 is 15 amino acids. The variable domain in full, with the rest retrieved from reference TRBV28 and TRBJ2-1, is DVKVTQSSRYLVKRTGEKVFLECVQDMDHENMFWYRQDPGLGLRLIYFSYDVKMKEKGDIPEGYSVSREKKERFSLILESASTNQTSMYLCASSLGQMAYNEQFFGPGTRLTVL.

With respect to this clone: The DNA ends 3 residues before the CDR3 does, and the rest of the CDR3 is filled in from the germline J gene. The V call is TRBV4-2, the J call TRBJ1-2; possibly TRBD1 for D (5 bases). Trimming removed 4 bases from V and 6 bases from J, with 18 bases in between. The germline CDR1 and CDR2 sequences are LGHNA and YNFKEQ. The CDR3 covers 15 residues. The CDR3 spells CASSLGREGFDGYTF. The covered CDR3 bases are TGTGCCAGCAGCCTGGGCAGGGAAGGTTTTGATGGC.

Incomplete CDR3 DNA: TGTGCCACGCACAGGACTAGCGGTCCCTACGAC. It codes for CATHRTSGPYD. The complete CDR3 protein is CATHRTSGPYDYTF. The chain has TRBV7-9 and TRBJ1-2, with TRBD1 as a possible D gene (5 bases). With the read ending 3 residues before the CDR3 end, the germline J gene is used to fill in that end. The CDR3 has 14 residues. Germline V gives CDR1 SEHNR, CDR2 FQNEAQ (reference sequence). Full variable domain (remainder filled in from reference TRBV7-9 and TRBJ1-2): DTGVSQNPRHKITKRGQNVTFRCDPISEHNRLYWYRQTLGQGPEFLTYFQNEAQLEKSRLLSDRFSAERPKGSFSTLEIQRTEQGDSAMYLCATHRTSGPYDYTFGSGTRLTVV.

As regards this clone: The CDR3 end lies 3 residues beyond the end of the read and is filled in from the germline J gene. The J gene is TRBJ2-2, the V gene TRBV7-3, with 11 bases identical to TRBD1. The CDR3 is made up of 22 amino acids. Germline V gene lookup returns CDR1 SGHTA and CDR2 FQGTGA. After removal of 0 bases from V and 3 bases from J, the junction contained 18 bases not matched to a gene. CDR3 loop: CASSLTPPGQGARPLHTGELFF. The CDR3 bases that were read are TGTGCCAGCAGCTTAACCCCTCCCGGACAGGGGGCTAGACCCCTCCACACCGGGGAG.

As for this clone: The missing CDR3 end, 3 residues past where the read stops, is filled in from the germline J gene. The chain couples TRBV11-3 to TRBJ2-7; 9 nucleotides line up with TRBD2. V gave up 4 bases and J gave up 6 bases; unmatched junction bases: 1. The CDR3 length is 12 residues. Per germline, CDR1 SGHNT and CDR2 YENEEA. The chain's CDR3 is CASSSSGVEQYF. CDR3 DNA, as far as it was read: TGTGCCAGCAGCTCTAGCGGGGTCGAG. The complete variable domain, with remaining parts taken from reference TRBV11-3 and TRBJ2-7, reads EAGVVQSPRYKIIEKKQPVAFWCNPISGHNTLYWYLQNLGQGPELLIRYENEEAVDDSQLPKDRFSAERLKGVDSTLKIQPAELGDSAVYLCASSSSGVEQYFGPGTRLTVT.

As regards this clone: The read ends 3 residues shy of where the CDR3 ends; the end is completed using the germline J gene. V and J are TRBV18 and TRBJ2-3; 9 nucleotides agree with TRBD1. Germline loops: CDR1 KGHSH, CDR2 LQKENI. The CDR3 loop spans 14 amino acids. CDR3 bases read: TGTGCCAGCTCATCGGGACAGGGCAATCAGCCG. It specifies CASSSGQGNQP. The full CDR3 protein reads CASSSGQGNQPQYF.

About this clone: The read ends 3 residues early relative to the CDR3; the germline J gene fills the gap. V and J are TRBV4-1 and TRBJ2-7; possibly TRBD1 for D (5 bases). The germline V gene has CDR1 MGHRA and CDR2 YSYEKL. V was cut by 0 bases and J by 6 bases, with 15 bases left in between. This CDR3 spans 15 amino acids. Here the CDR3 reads CASSQEIYSGLEQYF. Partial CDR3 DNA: TGCGCCAGCAGCCAAGAAATTTACTCAGGGCTCGAG.

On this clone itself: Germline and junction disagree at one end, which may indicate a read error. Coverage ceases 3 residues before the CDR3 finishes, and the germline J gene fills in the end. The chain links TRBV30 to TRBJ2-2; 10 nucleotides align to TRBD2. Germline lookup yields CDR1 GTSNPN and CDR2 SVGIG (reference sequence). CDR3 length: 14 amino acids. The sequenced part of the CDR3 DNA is TGTACCTGTAGCGGGAGGTTGAACACCGGGGAG. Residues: CTCSGRLNTGE. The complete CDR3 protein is CTCSGRLNTGELFF.

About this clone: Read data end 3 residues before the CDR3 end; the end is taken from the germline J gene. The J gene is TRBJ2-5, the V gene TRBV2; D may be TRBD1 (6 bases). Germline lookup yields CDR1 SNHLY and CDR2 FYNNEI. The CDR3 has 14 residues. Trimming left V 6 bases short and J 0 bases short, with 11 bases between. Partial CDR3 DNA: TGTGCCAGCAGCCGGGACACACACCAAGAGACC. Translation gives CASSRDTHQET. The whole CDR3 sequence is CASSRDTHQETQYF. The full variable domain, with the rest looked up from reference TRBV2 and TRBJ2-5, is EPEVTQTPSHQVTQMGQEVILRCVPISNHLYFYWYRQILGQKVEFLVSFYNNEISEKSEIFDDQFSVERPDGSNFTLKIRSTKLEDSAMYFCASSRDTHQETQYFGPGTRLLVL.

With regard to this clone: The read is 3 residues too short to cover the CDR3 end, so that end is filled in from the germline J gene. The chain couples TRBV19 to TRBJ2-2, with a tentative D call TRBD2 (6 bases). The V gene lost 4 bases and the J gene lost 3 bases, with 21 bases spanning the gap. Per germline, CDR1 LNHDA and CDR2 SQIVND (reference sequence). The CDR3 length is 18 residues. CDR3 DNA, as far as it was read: TGTGCCAGTAGTACCCCGGGACTCCCGGGGATGTACACCGGGGAG. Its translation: CASSTPGLPGMYTGE. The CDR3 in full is CASSTPGLPGMYTGELFF.

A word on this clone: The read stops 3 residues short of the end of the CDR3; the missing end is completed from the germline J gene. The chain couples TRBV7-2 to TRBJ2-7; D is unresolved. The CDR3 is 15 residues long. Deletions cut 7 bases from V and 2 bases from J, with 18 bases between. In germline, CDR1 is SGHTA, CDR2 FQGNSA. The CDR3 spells CASKTKPDGAYEQYF. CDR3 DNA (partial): TGTGCCAGCAAAACTAAACCCGACGGAGCCTACGAG.

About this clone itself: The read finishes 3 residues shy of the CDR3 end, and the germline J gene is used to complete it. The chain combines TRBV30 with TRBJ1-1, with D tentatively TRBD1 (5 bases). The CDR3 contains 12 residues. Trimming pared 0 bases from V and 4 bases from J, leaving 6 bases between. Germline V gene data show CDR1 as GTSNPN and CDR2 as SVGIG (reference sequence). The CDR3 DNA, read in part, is TGTGCCTGGAGTGTAGGGGTCACTGAA. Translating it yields CAWSVGVTE. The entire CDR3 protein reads CAWSVGVTEAFF.

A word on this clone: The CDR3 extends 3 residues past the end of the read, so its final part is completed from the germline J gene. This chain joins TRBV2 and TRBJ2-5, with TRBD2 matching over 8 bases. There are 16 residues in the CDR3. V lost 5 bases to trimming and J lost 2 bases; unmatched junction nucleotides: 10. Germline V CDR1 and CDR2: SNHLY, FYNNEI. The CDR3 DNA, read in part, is TGTGCCAGCAGTCCCTGGAGCGGGGGCTTTCAAGAGACC. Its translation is CASSPWSGGFQET. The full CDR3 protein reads CASSPWSGGFQETQYF.